Sequencing of this T cell receptor beta chain was carried out in a study of cytomegalovirus exposure and HLA in healthy donors. The PCR used 60 Vbeta and 13 Jbeta primers. Some clones are missing from TCRdb's copy, which holds only in-frame ones; the method was immunoSEQ multiplex PCR. The repertoire includes approximately 200,000 clones, roughly 84% of them detected once, and around 1.5% sits in the top ten. After removal of 4 bases from V and 5 bases from J, the junction contained 16 bases not matched to a gene. The CDR3 covers 19 residues. Germline loops: CDR1 MNHEY, CDR2 SMNVEV (reference sequence). A single count supports this clone. No antigen is known for it. Whole-study results and caveats: Later analysis showed most CMV-associated TCR beta chains appearing HLA-restricted. CMV serostatus was the only immune exposure information that was available. Per published accounts, TCR beta sequences correctly predicted the HLA-A and HLA-B alleles of most subjects. Earlier findings revealed that most TCR beta V segments proved productive either about 90% or about 30% of the time.

This clonotype was sampled from a girl under 18 in good health and CMV-seronegative. The source material was PBMCs. This rearrangement joins TRBV27 to TRBJ2-1, with 11 bases lining up with TRBD2. The CDR3 region is CASSSPTSGKTNPHNEQFF. The CDR3 bases are TGTGCCAGCAGTTCCCCGACTAGCGGGAAAACAAATCCACACAATGAGCAGTTCTTC.